The sequence of this T cell receptor (beta chain) was determined in a study of radiotherapy plus CTLA-4 blockade in lung cancer. This CDR3 region has 16 residues. V lost 0 bases to trimming and J lost 1 base, with 12 bases between them. Germline V gene data show CDR1 as LGHNA and CDR2 as YNFKEQ. Assay: immunoSEQ multiplex PCR; the TCRdb copy retains only in-frame clones and omits some. The table includes about 88,000 clones, roughly 70% detected once. This clonotype was obtained from a human donor with non-small cell lung cancer that progressed on radiotherapy plus ipilimumab. This specimen consisted of peripheral blood, obtained from a patient treated with radiotherapy plus ipilimumab. This rearrangement joins TRBV4-2 to TRBJ1-1; D uncertain. This CDR3 is CASSQDNGRSNTEAFF. The CDR3 DNA is TGTGCCAGCAGCCAAGATAACGGGAGGTCGAACACTGAAGCTTTCTTT.